This T cell receptor (beta chain) was found in a study of blood T cell repertoires in COVID-19. Cohort 3 recovery required two negative PCRs, clearance, or symptom resolution. This clone was seen a few times. The repertoire was sequenced with immunoSEQ multiplex PCR; TCRdb's copy has only in-frame clones and lacks some. The sample has 220,000 or so clones, 84% seen once; the top ten hold about 7%. CDR1 is LNHDA, CDR2 SQIVND, per germline (reference sequence). The junction had 3 bases not matched to a gene; V was cut back by 0 bases and J by 3 bases. The CDR3 extends over 16 amino acids. This sequence joins TRBV19 and TRBJ1-4; TRBD1 aligns across 8 bases. This TCR was sampled from a woman aged 40 to 50 who had recovered from COVID-19. The sequencing input was PBMCs or T cells enriched from blood (not recorded which). In DNA, the CDR3 is TGTGCCAGTAGTATAGACAGGGGGCGAGCTAATGAAAAACTGTTTTTT. Translation gives CASSIDRGRANEKLFF.